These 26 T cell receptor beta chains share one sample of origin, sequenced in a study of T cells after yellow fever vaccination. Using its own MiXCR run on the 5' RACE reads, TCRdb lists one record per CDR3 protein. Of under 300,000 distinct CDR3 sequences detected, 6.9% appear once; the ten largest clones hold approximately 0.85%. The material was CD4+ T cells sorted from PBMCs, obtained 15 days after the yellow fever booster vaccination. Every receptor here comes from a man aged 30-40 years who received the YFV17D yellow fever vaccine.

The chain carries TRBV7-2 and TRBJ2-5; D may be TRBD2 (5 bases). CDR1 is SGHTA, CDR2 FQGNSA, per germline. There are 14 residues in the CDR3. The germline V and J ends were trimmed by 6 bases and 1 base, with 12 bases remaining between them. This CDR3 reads CASRRAGGQETQYF. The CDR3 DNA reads TGTGCCAGCAGGCGGGCGGGCGGCCAAGAGACCCAGTACTTC.

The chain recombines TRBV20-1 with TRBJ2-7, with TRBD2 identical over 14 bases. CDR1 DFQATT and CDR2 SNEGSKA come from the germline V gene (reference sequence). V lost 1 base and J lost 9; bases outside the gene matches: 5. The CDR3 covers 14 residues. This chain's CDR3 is CSARGGLAGVGQYF. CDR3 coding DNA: TGCAGTGCTAGAGGGGGACTAGCGGGAGTGGGGCAGTACTTC.

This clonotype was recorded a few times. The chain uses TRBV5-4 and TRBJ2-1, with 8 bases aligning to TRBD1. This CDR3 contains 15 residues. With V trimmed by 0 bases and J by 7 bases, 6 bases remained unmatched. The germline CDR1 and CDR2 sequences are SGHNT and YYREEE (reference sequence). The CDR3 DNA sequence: TGTGCCAGCAGCTTGGTTCCGGACAGGGTAAATGAGCAGTTCTTC. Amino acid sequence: CASSLVPDRVNEQFF.

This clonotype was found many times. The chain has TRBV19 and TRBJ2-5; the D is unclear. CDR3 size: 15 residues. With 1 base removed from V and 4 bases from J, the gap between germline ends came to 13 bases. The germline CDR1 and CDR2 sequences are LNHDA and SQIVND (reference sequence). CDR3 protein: CASSIAQVYGETQYF. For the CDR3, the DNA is TGTGCCAGTAGTATAGCGCAGGTGTACGGAGAGACCCAGTACTTC.

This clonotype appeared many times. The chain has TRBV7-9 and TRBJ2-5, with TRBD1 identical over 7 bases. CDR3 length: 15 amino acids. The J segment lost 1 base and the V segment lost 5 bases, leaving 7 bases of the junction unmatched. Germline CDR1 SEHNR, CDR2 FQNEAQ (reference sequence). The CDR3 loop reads CASSPKDRLQETQYF. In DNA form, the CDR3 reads TGTGCCAGCAGCCCTAAGGACAGGCTCCAAGAGACCCAGTACTTC.

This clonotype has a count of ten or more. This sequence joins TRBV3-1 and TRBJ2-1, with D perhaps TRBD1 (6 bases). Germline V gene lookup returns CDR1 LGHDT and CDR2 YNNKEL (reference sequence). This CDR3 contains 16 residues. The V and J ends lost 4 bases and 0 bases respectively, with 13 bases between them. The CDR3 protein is CASSPRTVRSYNEQFF. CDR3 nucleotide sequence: TGTGCCAGCAGCCCCCGGACAGTCCGCTCCTACAATGAGCAGTTCTTC.

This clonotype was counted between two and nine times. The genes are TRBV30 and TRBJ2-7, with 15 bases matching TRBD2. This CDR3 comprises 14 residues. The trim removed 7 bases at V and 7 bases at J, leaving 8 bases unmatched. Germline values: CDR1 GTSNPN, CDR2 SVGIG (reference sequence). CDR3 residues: CASHPGTSGREQYF. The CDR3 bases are TGTGCCTCTCACCCCGGGACTAGCGGGAGGGAGCAGTACTTC.

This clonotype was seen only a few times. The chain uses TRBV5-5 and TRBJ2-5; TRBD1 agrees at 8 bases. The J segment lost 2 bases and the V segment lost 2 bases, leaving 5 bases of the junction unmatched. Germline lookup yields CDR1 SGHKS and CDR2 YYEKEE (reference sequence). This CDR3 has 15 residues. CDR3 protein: CASSFDRGIQETQYF. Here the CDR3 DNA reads TGTGCCAGCAGCTTTGACAGGGGAATACAAGAGACCCAGTACTTC.

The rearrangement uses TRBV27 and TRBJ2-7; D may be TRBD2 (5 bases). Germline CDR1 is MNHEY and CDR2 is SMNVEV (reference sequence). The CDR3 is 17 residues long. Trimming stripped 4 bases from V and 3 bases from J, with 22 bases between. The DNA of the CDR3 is TGTGCCAGCAGTTACTTGGGCAAAAGTGGGAGCCTCTACGAGCAGTACTTC. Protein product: CASSYLGKSGSLYEQYF.

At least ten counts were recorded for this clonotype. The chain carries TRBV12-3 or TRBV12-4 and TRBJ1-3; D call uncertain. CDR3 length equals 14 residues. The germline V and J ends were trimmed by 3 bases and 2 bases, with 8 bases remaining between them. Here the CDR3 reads CASSFSGAGNTIYF. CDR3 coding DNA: TGTGCCAGCAGTTTTTCCGGGGCTGGAAACACCATATATTTT.

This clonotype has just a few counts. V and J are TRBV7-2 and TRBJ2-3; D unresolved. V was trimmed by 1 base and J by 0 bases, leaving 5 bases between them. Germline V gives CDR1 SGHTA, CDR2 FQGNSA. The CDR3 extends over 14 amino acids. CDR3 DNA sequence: TGTGCCAGCAGCTTAGGGTCCAGCACAGATACGCAGTATTTT. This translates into CASSLGSSTDTQYF.

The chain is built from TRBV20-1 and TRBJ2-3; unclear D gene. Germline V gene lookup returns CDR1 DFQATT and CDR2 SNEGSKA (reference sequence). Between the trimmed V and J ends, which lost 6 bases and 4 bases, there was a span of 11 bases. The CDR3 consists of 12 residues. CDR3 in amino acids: CSARLAADTQYF. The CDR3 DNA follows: TGCAGTGCACGTCTGGCTGCAGATACGCAGTATTTT.

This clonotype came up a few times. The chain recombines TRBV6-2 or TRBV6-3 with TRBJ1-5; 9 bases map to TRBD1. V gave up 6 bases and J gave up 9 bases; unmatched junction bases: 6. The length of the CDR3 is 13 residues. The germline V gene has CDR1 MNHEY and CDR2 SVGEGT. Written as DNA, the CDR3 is TGTGCCAGCAGCAGGGACAGGGTGCTGCCCCAGCATTTT. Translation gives CASSRDRVLPQHF.

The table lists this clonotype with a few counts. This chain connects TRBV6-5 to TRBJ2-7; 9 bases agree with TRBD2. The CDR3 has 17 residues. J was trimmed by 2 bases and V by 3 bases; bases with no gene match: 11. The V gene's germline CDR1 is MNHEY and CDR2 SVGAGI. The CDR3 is CASSYSSRGRGPYEQYF. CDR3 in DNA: TGTGCCAGCAGTTATAGCAGTCGCGGGAGGGGCCCCTACGAGCAGTACTTC.

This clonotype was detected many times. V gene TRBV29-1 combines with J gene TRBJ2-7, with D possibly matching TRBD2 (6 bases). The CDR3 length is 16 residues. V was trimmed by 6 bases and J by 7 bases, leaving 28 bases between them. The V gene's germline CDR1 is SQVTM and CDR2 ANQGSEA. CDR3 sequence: CSVPLQGGFGPGEQYF. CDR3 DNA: TGCAGCGTGCCCCTCCAAGGAGGGTTCGGGCCGGGTGAGCAGTACTTC.

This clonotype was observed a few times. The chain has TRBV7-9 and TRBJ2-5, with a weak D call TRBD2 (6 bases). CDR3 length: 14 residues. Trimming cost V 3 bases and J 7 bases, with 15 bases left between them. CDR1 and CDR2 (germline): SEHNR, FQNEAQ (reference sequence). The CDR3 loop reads CASSLDLQAGTQYF. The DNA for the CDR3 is TGTGCCAGCAGCTTGGACCTTCAAGCGGGGACCCAGTACTTC.

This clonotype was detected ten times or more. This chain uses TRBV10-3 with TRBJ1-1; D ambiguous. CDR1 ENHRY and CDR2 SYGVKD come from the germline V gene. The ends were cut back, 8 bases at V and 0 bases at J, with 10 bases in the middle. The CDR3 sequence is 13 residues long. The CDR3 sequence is CAISVNVNTEAFF. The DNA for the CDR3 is TGTGCCATCTCTGTGAATGTGAACACTGAAGCTTTCTTT.

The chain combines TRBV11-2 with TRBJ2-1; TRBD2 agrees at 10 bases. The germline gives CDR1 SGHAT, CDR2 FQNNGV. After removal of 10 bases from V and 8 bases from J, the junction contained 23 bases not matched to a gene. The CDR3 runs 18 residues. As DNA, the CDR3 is TGTGCCACCCCCCCTGGACTAGCGGAACCCAGCAGCGTTGATGAGCAGTTCTTC. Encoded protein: CATPPGLAEPSSVDEQFF.

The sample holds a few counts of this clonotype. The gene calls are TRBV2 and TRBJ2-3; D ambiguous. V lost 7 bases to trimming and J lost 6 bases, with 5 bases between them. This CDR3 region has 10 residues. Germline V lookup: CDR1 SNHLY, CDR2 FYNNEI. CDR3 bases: TGTGCCAGCACAAGGGATACGCAGTATTTT. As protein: CASTRDTQYF. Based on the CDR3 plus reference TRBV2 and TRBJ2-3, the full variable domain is EPEVTQTPSHQVTQMGQEVILRCVPISNHLYFYWYRQILGQKVEFLVSFYNNEISEKSEIFDDQFSVERPDGSNFTLKIRSTKLEDSAMYFCASTRDTQYFGPGTRLTVL.

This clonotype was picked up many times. The CDR3 coding sequence is TGCAGCGCTCTAGGGACTAGCGGGAGGAACGAGCAGTTCTTC. It encodes CSALGTSGRNEQFF. J is TRBJ2-1 and V is TRBV29-1; 15 positions match TRBD2. This CDR3 spans 14 amino acids. V gave up 7 bases and J gave up 10 bases; unmatched junction bases: 8. The germline gives CDR1 SQVTM, CDR2 ANQGSEA.

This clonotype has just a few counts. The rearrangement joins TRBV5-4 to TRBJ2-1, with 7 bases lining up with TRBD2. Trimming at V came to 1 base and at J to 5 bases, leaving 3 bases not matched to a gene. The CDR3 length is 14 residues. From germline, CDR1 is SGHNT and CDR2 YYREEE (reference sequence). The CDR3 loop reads CASSLPSGDNEQFF. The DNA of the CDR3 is TGTGCCAGCAGCTTGCCCAGCGGGGACAATGAGCAGTTCTTC.

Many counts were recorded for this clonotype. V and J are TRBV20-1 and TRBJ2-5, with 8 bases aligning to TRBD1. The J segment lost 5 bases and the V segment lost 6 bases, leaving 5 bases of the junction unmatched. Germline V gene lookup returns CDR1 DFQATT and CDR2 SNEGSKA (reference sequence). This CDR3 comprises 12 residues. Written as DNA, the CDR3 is TGCAGTGCAGAGACAGGGGCTGAGACCCAGTACTTC. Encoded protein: CSAETGAETQYF.

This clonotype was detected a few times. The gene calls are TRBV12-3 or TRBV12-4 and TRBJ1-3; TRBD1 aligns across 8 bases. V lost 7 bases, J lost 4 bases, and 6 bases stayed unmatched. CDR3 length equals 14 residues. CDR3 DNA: TGTGCCAGCAAGCCCAGGGGGCTAGGAAACACCATATATTTT. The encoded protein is CASKPRGLGNTIYF.

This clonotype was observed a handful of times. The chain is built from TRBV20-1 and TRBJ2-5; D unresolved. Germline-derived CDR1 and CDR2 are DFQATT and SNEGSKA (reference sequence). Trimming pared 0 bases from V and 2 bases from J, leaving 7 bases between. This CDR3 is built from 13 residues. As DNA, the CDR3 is TGCAGTGCTAGAGATTTAGGGCAAGAGACCCAGTACTTC. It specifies CSARDLGQETQYF.

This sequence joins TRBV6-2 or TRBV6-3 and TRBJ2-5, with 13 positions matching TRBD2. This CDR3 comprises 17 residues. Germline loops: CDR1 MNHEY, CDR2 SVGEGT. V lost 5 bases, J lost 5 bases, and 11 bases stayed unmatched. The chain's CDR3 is CASSLRLAGGRAETQYF. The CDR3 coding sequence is TGTGCCAGCAGTCTCAGACTAGCGGGAGGAAGAGCGGAGACCCAGTACTTC.

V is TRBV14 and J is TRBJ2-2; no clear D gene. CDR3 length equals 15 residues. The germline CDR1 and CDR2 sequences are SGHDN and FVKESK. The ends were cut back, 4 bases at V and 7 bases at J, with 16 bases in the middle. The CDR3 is CASSRLTSMVGELFF. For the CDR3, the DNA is TGTGCCAGCAGCCGGCTGACTTCGATGGTCGGGGAGCTGTTTTTT.